This T cell receptor (beta chain) was recovered during a study of blood T cell repertoires in COVID-19. About the study: Acute and convalescent COVID-19 samples came from the United States, Italy and Spain.

Libraries were prepared by immunoSEQ multiplex PCR; TCRdb keeps only in-frame clonotypes and omits some of them. The sample contains fewer than 200,000 clones, around 85% of which appear only once. CDR3 size: 19 residues. The germline V gene encodes CDR1 MNHEY and CDR2 SMNVEV (reference sequence). V lost 4 bases to trimming and J lost 2 bases, with 23 bases between them. The TCR sequence derives from a man aged 60 to 69 who had recovered from COVID-19. The sequencing sample was made of peripheral blood. The chain recombines TRBV27 with TRBJ1-4, with D possibly TRBD1 on 5 matching bases. Written as DNA, the CDR3 is TGTGCCAGCAGTTCCTGGGCCCAGGGTCTTTATTCGACTAATGAAAAACTGTTTTTT. This translates into CASSSWAQGLYSTNEKLFF. Filled out from reference TRBV27 and TRBJ1-4, the complete variable domain reads EAQVTQNPRYLITVTGKKLTVTCSQNMNHEYMSWYRQDPGLGLRQIYYSMNVEVTDKGDVPEGYKVSRKEKRNFPLILESPSPNQTSLYFCASSSWAQGLYSTNEKLFFGSGTQLSVL.